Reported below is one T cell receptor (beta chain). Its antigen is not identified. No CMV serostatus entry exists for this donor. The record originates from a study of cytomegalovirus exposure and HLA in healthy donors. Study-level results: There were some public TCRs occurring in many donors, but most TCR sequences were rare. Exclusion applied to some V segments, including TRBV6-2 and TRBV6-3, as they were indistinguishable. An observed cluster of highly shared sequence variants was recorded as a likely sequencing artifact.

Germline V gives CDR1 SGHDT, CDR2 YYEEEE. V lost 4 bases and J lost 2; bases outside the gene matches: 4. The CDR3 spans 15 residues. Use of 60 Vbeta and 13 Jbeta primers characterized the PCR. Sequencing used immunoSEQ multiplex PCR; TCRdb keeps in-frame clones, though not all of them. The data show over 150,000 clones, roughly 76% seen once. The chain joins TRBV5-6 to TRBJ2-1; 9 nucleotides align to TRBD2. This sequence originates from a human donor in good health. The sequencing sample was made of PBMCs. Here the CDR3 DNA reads TGTGCCAGCAGCCTTAGCGGGGGACCCTACAATGAGCAGTTCTTC. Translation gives CASSLSGGPYNEQFF.